The 8 T cell receptor beta chains below come from one sample, sequenced in a study of identical twins. TCRdb re-derived calls from the 5' RACE reads in MiXCR, one entry per CDR3 protein. The sample has over 550,000 distinct CDR3 sequences, roughly 7.1% seen once. Separately, the same data were catalogued under a study of yellow fever vaccine responses in identical twins.

Input material: PBMCs. The receptors here all came from a woman aged 18-29 years in good health.

The DNA of the CDR3 is TGCAGTGCTAGGGATACTGGTTTAGCGGGGGGGTCCCATTACAATGAGCAGTTCTTC. This sequence encodes CSARDTGLAGGSHYNEQFF. The chain joins TRBV20-1 to TRBJ2-1, with 11 nucleotides matching TRBD2. The CDR3 runs 19 residues. Germline V gene data show CDR1 as DFQATT and CDR2 as SNEGSKA (reference sequence). The ends lost 3 bases at V and 4 bases at J; junction bases unmatched: 17.

This clonotype was picked up many times. The V call is TRBV5-1, the J call TRBJ2-7, with 7 bases fitting TRBD1. The CDR3 runs 13 residues. V trimming: 6 bases; J trimming: 6 bases; junction bases outside the gene matches: 9. Germline lookup yields CDR1 SGHRS and CDR2 YFSETQ. The CDR3 here is CASTRTGFGEQYF. The CDR3 nucleotides read TGCGCCAGCACCAGGACAGGCTTTGGCGAGCAGTACTTC.

This clonotype appeared a few times. The gene calls are TRBV5-1 and TRBJ2-7; 12 bases are shared with TRBD2. In germline, CDR1 is SGHRS, CDR2 YFSETQ. The CDR3 consists of 16 residues. V lost 4 bases and J lost 3; bases outside the gene matches: 8. Here the CDR3 reads CASSKTLAGGLYEQYF. The CDR3 DNA is TGCGCCAGCAGCAAAACACTAGCGGGAGGTCTCTACGAGCAGTACTTC.

This clonotype has only a few counts. V is TRBV5-1 and J is TRBJ1-6; 7 positions agree with TRBD1. V lost 4 bases, J lost 5 bases, and 6 bases stayed unmatched. The CDR3 covers 15 residues. CDR1 is SGHRS, CDR2 YFSETQ, per germline. This CDR3 is CASSPSTGNNSPLHF. Here the CDR3 DNA reads TGCGCCAGCAGCCCATCGACAGGGAATAATTCACCCCTCCACTTT.

This clonotype was detected only a few times. This chain uses TRBV6-2 or TRBV6-3 with TRBJ2-5, with 16 bases identical to TRBD2. V lost 2 bases and J lost 2; bases outside the gene matches: 11. CDR1 and CDR2 from the germline V gene are MNHEY and SVGEGT. The CDR3 length is 20 residues. CDR3 region: CASSYPGTSGGDPNQETQYF. The CDR3 nucleotides are TGTGCCAGCAGTTACCCCGGGACTAGCGGGGGGGACCCTAATCAAGAGACCCAGTACTTC.

This clonotype was found a few times. The V and J genes are TRBV10-3 and TRBJ2-1; 7 nucleotides agree with TRBD2. Unmatched junction bases numbered 4, after V lost 2 bases and J lost 6 bases. CDR3 length: 14 residues. Germline values: CDR1 ENHRY, CDR2 SYGVKD. CDR3 nucleotide sequence: TGTGCCATCAGTGAGCGCGGGGGAAGCAATGAGCAGTTCTTC. It is translated as CAISERGGSNEQFF.

The CDR3 here is CASERVTGELFF. For the CDR3, the DNA is TGTGCCAGCGAGCGGGTCACCGGGGAGCTGTTTTTT. The chain is built from TRBV6-6 and TRBJ2-2; TRBD2 might be the D (6 bases). V lost 8 bases, J lost 4 bases, and 8 bases lay in between. Germline lookup yields CDR1 MNHNY and CDR2 SVGAGI (reference sequence). The CDR3 is made up of 12 amino acids.

This clonotype was observed many times. The chain links TRBV7-2 to TRBJ2-2; 8 nucleotides agree with TRBD1. CDR1 SGHTA and CDR2 FQGNSA come from the germline V gene. This CDR3 contains 16 residues. The V segment lost 1 base and the J segment 4 bases; nucleotides outside the gene matches: 5. In nucleotides, the CDR3 is TGTGCCAGCAGCTTAGTCAGGGGGCAAGGCACCGGGGAGCTGTTTTTT. Its translation: CASSLVRGQGTGELFF.